The 5 T cell receptor beta chains listed next were all sequenced from one sample in a study of control samples from healthy donors and cancer patients. Only in-frame clones appear in the TCRdb table, and some are missing; sequencing was by immunoSEQ multiplex PCR. There are around 180,000 clones in the sample; 94% occur only once, and around 1.5% lies in the top ten. The sequencing sample was made of blood. These TCRs come from a woman in her late teens or twenties in good health.

This clone appeared a single time. The chain is built from TRBV24-1 and TRBJ2-2; 9 nucleotides line up with TRBD1. After removal of 1 base from V and 6 bases from J, the junction contained 5 bases not matched to a gene. The V gene's germline CDR1 is KGHDR and CDR2 SFDVKD. The CDR3 is 16 amino acids. CDR3 protein: CATSDLNTGGSGELFF. The CDR3 region has the DNA TGTGCCACCAGTGATTTAAACACAGGGGGCTCCGGGGAGCTGTTTTTT.

This rearrangement joins TRBV7-8 to TRBJ1-2, with D uncertain. Trimming took off 4 bases at V and 8 bases at J, with 20 bases between the two ends. Germline V gene data show CDR1 as SGHVS and CDR2 as FQNEAQ. The CDR3 is made up of 15 amino acids. This chain's CDR3 is CASSYPGSYGVGYTF. CDR3 nucleotide sequence: TGTGCCAGCAGCTATCCCGGGAGCTATGGTGTAGGCTACACCTTC.

This chain links TRBV20-1 with TRBJ1-4; possible D gene TRBD1, 6 bases. V was shortened by 3 bases and J by 6 bases, with 23 bases between the two germline ends. Looked up from germline, CDR1 is DFQATT and CDR2 is SNEGSKA (reference sequence). This CDR3 has 17 amino acids. CDR3 sequence reads: CSASGGVQGGFDEKLFF. CDR3 nucleotides: TGCAGTGCTAGTGGTGGGGTACAGGGCGGTTTCGATGAAAAACTGTTTTTT.

Remarks on this clone: One junction end disagrees with the germline gene, perhaps due to a read error. The chain employs TRBV7-7 and TRBJ2-5; no clear D gene. CDR1 is SSHAT, CDR2 FNYEAQ, per germline (reference sequence). This CDR3 is built from 14 residues. The CDR3 DNA is TGTGCTAGCAGCCCTCTGGTCCTCTCTGGGACCCAGTACTTC. As protein: CASSPLVLSGTQYF.

The chain employs TRBV11-3 and TRBJ1-1; D is ambiguous. Germline values: CDR1 SGHNT, CDR2 YENEEA. The CDR3 has 15 residues. Between the trimmed V and J ends, which lost 1 base and 0 bases, there was a span of 9 bases. The CDR3 DNA follows: TGTGCCAGCAGCTTAGCAACACTCTTGAACACTGAAGCTTTCTTT. Amino acid sequence: CASSLATLLNTEAFF.